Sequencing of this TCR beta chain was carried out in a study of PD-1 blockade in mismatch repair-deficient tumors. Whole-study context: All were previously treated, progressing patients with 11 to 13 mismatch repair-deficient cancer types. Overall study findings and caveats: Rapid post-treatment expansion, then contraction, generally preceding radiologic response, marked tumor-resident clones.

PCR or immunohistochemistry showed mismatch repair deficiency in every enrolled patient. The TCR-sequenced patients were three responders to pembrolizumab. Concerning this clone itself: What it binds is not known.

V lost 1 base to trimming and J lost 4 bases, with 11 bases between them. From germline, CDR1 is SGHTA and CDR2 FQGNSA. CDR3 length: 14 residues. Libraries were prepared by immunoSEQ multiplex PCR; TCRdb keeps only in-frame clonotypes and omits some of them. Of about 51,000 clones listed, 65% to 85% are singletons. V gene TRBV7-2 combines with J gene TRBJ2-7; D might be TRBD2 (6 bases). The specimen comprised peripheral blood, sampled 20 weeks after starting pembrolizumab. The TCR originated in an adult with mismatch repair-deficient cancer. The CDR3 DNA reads TGTGCCAGCAGCTTAGTAGCGGAACAATACGAGCAGTACTTC. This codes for CASSLVAEQYEQYF. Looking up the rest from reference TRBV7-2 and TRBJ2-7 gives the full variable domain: GAGVSQSPSNKVTEKGKDVELRCDPISGHTALYWYRQSLGQGLEFLIYFQGNSAPDKSGLPSDRFSAERTGGSVSTLTIQRTQQEDSAVYLCASSLVAEQYEQYFGPGTRLTVT.